These 31 T cell receptor beta chains share one sample of origin, sequenced in a study of T-cell reconstitution after alpha-beta-depleted transplantation in children (dated by TCRdb to 2016 to 2018). Libraries came from PCR. Sequencing used an Illumina HiSeq 2500. Molecular barcoding was employed in the preparation of TCR libraries, with unique molecular identifiers being used to normalize TCRbeta repertoire quantification. The raw public data were reprocessed by TCRdb itself: fastp quality trimming at Q25, MiXCR clonotype calling, in-frame beta chains only. Each entry is one CDR3 protein sequence, shown with its most common DNA and genes. Here the sample has 200,000 to 250,000 distinct CDR3 sequences; approximately 9.5% occur a single time. Less than 8% of the sample goes to the ten largest clones. The material sequenced was PBMCs from the stem cell graft donor, taken from the stem cell graft. The receptors were sampled from a human donor who donated a stem cell graft to a child with acute lymphoblastic leukemia.

This clonotype was observed many times. V gene TRBV12-3 or TRBV12-4 combines with J gene TRBJ2-1; possible D gene TRBD2, 7 bases. Trimming took 3 bases from V and 0 from J, leaving 18 bases between them. The length of the CDR3 is 18 residues. The CDR3 DNA follows: TGTGCCAGCAGTTTTTTTTCGGGCGGGGGCAGCTCCTACAATGAGCAGTTCTTC. This gives the protein CASSFFSGGGSSYNEQFF.

The V gene is TRBV7-6, the J gene TRBJ1-4; no definite D call. The CDR3 sequence is 14 residues long. Germline CDR1 and CDR2: SGHVS and FNYEAQ. Trimming took 1 base from V and 4 from J, leaving 7 bases between them. The CDR3 DNA reads TGTGCCAGCAGCTTAGATACGGGTAATGAAAAACTGTTTTTT. This encodes CASSLDTGNEKLFF.

V is TRBV7-2 and J is TRBJ2-2, with unresolved D. V was cut by 4 bases and J by 6 bases, with 9 bases left in between. Per germline, CDR1 SGHTA and CDR2 FQGNSA. The CDR3 covers 13 residues. The CDR3 sequence is CASSSQIPGELFF. CDR3 nucleotides: TGTGCCAGCAGCTCTCAAATCCCCGGGGAGCTGTTTTTT. The full variable domain, rest sourced from reference TRBV7-2 and TRBJ2-2, is GAGVSQSPSNKVTEKGKDVELRCDPISGHTALYWYRQSLGQGLEFLIYFQGNSAPDKSGLPSDRFSAERTGGSVSTLTIQRTQQEDSAVYLCASSSQIPGELFFGEGSRLTVL.

The V call is TRBV19, the J call TRBJ1-2; no definite D call. CDR3 size: 11 residues. Germline lookup yields CDR1 LNHDA and CDR2 SQIVND (reference sequence). Trimming shortened V by 6 bases and J by 4 bases, and 6 bases separated the two germline ends. The CDR3 sequence: CASRTLYGYTF. The CDR3 nucleotides are TGTGCCAGTAGGACACTCTATGGCTACACCTTC. The whole variable domain, remainder taken from reference TRBV19 and TRBJ1-2, is DGGITQSPKYLFRKEGQNVTLSCEQNLNHDAMYWYRQDPGQGLRLIYYSQIVNDFQKGDIAEGYSVSREKKESFPLTVTSAQKNPTAFYLCASRTLYGYTFGSGTRLTVV.

A few counts support this clonotype. This chain links TRBV12-3 or TRBV12-4 with TRBJ1-5; 12 nucleotides align to TRBD1. This CDR3 region has 15 residues. V was clipped by 5 bases and J by 6 bases; unmatched bases: 5. The CDR3 is CASSPGQGASQPQHF. CDR3 nucleotide sequence: TGTGCCAGCAGTCCGGGACAGGGGGCGAGTCAGCCCCAGCATTTT.

As concerns this clonotype: A much larger clone lies a single base off, so this may be a read error. The rearrangement uses TRBV29-1 and TRBJ2-1; TRBD1 might be the D (6 bases). The CDR3 length is 13 residues. The germline V gene has CDR1 SQVTM and CDR2 ANQGSEA. The CDR3 nucleotides are TGCAGCGTCGAAGGACAGAACTACAATGAGCAGTTGTTC. Protein product: CSVEGQNYNEQLF.

This clonotype was recorded a few times. The chain employs TRBV7-6 and TRBJ1-2; D gene uncertain. The V gene's germline CDR1 is SGHVS and CDR2 FNYEAQ. There are 12 residues in the CDR3. V lost 4 bases, J lost 8 bases, and 11 bases lay in between. The CDR3: CASSSDMLGYTF. In DNA, the CDR3 is TGTGCCAGCAGCTCGGATATGTTAGGCTACACCTTC. Combining the CDR3 with reference TRBV7-6 and TRBJ1-2 gives the whole variable domain GAGVSQSPRYKVTKRGQDVALRCDPISGHVSLYWYRQALGQGPEFLTYFNYEAQQDKSGLPNDRFSAERPEGSISTLTIQRTEQRDSAMYRCASSSDMLGYTFGSGTRLTVV.

This clonotype was detected many times. This chain connects TRBV20-1 to TRBJ2-1, with D possibly matching TRBD1 (5 bases). Trimming cost V 6 bases and J 5 bases, with 17 bases left between them. This CDR3 is 14 amino acids long. Germline CDR1 reads DFQATT; CDR2 reads SNEGSKA (reference sequence). The CDR3 DNA follows: TGCAGTGCCCCAGACAGCAGGTATCACAATGAGCAGTTCTTC. Protein: CSAPDSRYHNEQFF.

This clonotype occurred a few times. The chain uses TRBV3-1 and TRBJ2-5, with D perhaps TRBD1 or TRBD2 (5 bases each). This CDR3 is 13 amino acids long. The germline V and J ends were trimmed by 1 base and 9 bases, with 12 bases remaining between them. Germline values: CDR1 LGHDT, CDR2 YNNKEL (reference sequence). In nucleotides, the CDR3 is TGTGCCAGCAGCCAAGTTGGGGGTACGGCCCAGTACTTC. It specifies CASSQVGGTAQYF.

This sequence joins TRBV4-1 and TRBJ1-6; no clear D gene. The CDR3 contains 11 residues. CDR1 and CDR2 from the germline V gene are MGHRA and YSYEKL. V lost 0 bases and J lost 9, with 0 bases in between. The CDR3 loop is CASSQDSPLHF. Written as DNA, the CDR3 is TGCGCCAGCAGCCAAGATTCACCCCTCCACTTT.

The chain combines TRBV11-2 with TRBJ2-5; TRBD1 matches at 8 bases. The CDR3 is 15 residues long. Looked up from germline, CDR1 is SGHAT and CDR2 is FQNNGV. The junction had 9 bases not matched to a gene; V was cut back by 4 bases and J by 5 bases. The CDR3 protein is CASSSVQGAGETQYF. The CDR3 DNA is TGTGCCAGCAGCTCAGTCCAGGGGGCGGGGGAGACCCAGTACTTC.

This clonotype appeared many times. The chain has TRBV5-1 and TRBJ2-1, with D unclear. Germline V gene sequence: CDR1 SGHRS, CDR2 YFSETQ. Trimming stripped 3 bases from V and 10 bases from J, with 8 bases between. CDR3 length: 11 amino acids. The DNA for the CDR3 is TGCGCCAGCAGCTATTCACAGGAGCAGTTCTTC. Translating it yields CASSYSQEQFF. The variable domain in full, with the rest retrieved from reference TRBV5-1 and TRBJ2-1, is KAGVTQTPRYLIKTRGQQVTLSCSPISGHRSVSWYQQTPGQGLQFLFEYFSETQRNKGNFPGRFSGRQFSNSRSEMNVSTLELGDSALYLCASSYSQEQFFGPGTRLTVL.

The chain links TRBV5-1 to TRBJ2-7, with 9 bases matching TRBD1. This CDR3 region has 18 residues. Germline values: CDR1 SGHRS, CDR2 YFSETQ. V was clipped by 0 bases and J by 4 bases; unmatched bases: 14. CDR3 protein: CASSLESSQTGGIYEQYF. The CDR3 DNA is TGCGCCAGCAGCTTGGAGTCTTCCCAAACAGGGGGCATATACGAGCAGTACTTC.

This clonotype has a count of ten or more. This chain joins TRBV7-2 and TRBJ2-4; D is possibly TRBD2 (6 bases). Germline V gene data show CDR1 as SGHTA and CDR2 as FQGNSA. V gave up 4 bases and J gave up 7 bases, with 11 bases separating them. This CDR3 region has 13 residues. The CDR3, as DNA: TGTGCCAGCAGCTCAGGGAGCGGGAACATTCAGTACTTC. It specifies CASSSGSGNIQYF. Looking up the rest from reference TRBV7-2 and TRBJ2-4 gives the full variable domain: GAGVSQSPSNKVTEKGKDVELRCDPISGHTALYWYRQSLGQGLEFLIYFQGNSAPDKSGLPSDRFSAERTGGSVSTLTIQRTQQEDSAVYLCASSSGSGNIQYFGAGTRLSVL.

This rearrangement joins TRBV6-5 to TRBJ2-3; D unclear. In germline, CDR1 is MNHEY, CDR2 SVGAGI. CDR3 length equals 13 residues. The germline V and J ends were trimmed by 2 bases and 6 bases, with 9 bases remaining between them. This CDR3 is CASSYVLRDTQYF. CDR3 coding DNA: TGTGCCAGCAGTTACGTCCTCAGGGATACGCAGTATTTT.

In this sample, this clonotype turned up many times. The chain links TRBV5-1 to TRBJ2-4; no definite D call. Germline lookup yields CDR1 SGHRS and CDR2 YFSETQ. This CDR3 is 15 amino acids long. The V end lost 4 bases, the J end lost 8 bases, and 19 bases lay between the germline ends. CDR3 residues: CASSQEGNSKDIQYF. DNA for the CDR3: TGCGCCAGCAGCCAAGAAGGGAACTCTAAGGACATTCAGTACTTC.

This clonotype was recorded a few times. CDR3 region: CASSFGFGEGFHQETQYF. The CDR3 DNA is TGCGCCAGCAGCTTTGGCTTCGGCGAGGGGTTCCACCAAGAGACCCAGTACTTC. The chain links TRBV5-1 to TRBJ2-5; the D call may be TRBD1 or TRBD2 (5 bases each). Germline V lookup: CDR1 SGHRS, CDR2 YFSETQ. This CDR3 comprises 18 residues. V was trimmed by 2 bases and J by 0 bases, leaving 20 bases between them. Using reference TRBV5-1 and TRBJ2-5 for the parts outside the CDR3, the full variable domain is KAGVTQTPRYLIKTRGQQVTLSCSPISGHRSVSWYQQTPGQGLQFLFEYFSETQRNKGNFPGRFSGRQFSNSRSEMNVSTLELGDSALYLCASSFGFGEGFHQETQYFGPGTRLLVL.

This chain connects TRBV20-1 to TRBJ2-1; 7 positions agree with TRBD1. CDR1 and CDR2 from the germline V gene are DFQATT and SNEGSKA (reference sequence). Trimming cost V 1 base and J 0 bases; bases outside gene matches: 9. The CDR3 has 17 amino acids. The CDR3, as DNA: TGCAGTGCTAGAGCTGGGTCCTCAGGGGGCTCCTACAATGAGCAGTTCTTC. It specifies CSARAGSSGGSYNEQFF.

This clonotype was found a few times. The chain carries TRBV27 and TRBJ2-1; 12 nucleotides align to TRBD2. Germline V gene lookup returns CDR1 MNHEY and CDR2 SMNVEV (reference sequence). V dropped 4 bases and J dropped 4; count of bases not matched to a gene: 5. This CDR3 has 16 amino acids. CDR3 region: CASSSWTSGAYNEQFF. CDR3 nucleotides: TGTGCCAGCAGTTCCTGGACTAGCGGGGCTTACAATGAGCAGTTCTTC.

The V and J genes are TRBV11-1 and TRBJ1-3; D is ambiguous. This CDR3 has 18 residues. V was shortened by 4 bases and J by 0 bases, with 19 bases between the two germline ends. Per germline, CDR1 SGHAT and CDR2 FQDESV (reference sequence). The CDR3 protein is CASSWSRDGADSGNTIYF. As DNA, the CDR3 is TGTGCCAGCAGCTGGTCCCGAGATGGAGCCGACTCTGGAAACACCATATATTTT.

This clonotype appeared many times. The V gene is TRBV6-1, the J gene TRBJ2-5, with TRBD2 matching 11 bases. V lost 5 bases and J lost 5; bases outside the gene matches: 7. Germline-derived CDR1 and CDR2 are MNHNS and SASEGT. The CDR3 totals 15 residues. The CDR3 protein is CASSKGTSGSETQYF. CDR3 DNA sequence: TGTGCCAGCAGTAAGGGGACTAGCGGTTCGGAGACCCAGTACTTC.

The J gene is TRBJ2-3, the V gene TRBV7-9, with 8 nucleotides matching TRBD1. J was trimmed by 1 base and V by 0 bases; bases with no gene match: 3. CDR3 length equals 16 residues. Germline loops: CDR1 SEHNR, CDR2 FQNEAQ (reference sequence). This chain's CDR3 is CASSLAVDRGTDTQYF. The CDR3 DNA reads TGTGCCAGCAGCTTAGCAGTGGACAGGGGCACAGATACGCAGTATTTT. The full variable domain, rest sourced from reference TRBV7-9 and TRBJ2-3, is DTGVSQNPRHKITKRGQNVTFRCDPISEHNRLYWYRQTLGQGPEFLTYFQNEAQLEKSRLLSDRFSAERPKGSFSTLEIQRTEQGDSAMYLCASSLAVDRGTDTQYFGPGTRLTVL.

The chain employs TRBV12-3 or TRBV12-4 and TRBJ1-1; D is unresolved. Deletions cut 1 base from V and 0 bases from J, with 18 bases between. The CDR3 has 18 amino acids. As DNA, the CDR3 is TGTGCCAGCAGTTTAGGGGGAGAAGTTTGGAATATGAACACTGAAGCTTTCTTT. Translating it yields CASSLGGEVWNMNTEAFF.

In this sample, this clonotype turned up many times. The gene calls are TRBV7-2 and TRBJ1-1; D gene uncertain. CDR1 is SGHTA, CDR2 FQGNSA, per germline. The V end lost 2 bases, the J end lost 10 bases, and 11 bases lay between the germline ends. This CDR3 has 12 amino acids. The CDR3 DNA reads as TGTGCCAGCAGCTTATATGGGGATGCAGCTTTCTTT. Amino acids: CASSLYGDAAFF.

The sample holds many counts of this clonotype. The rearrangement links TRBV7-8 to TRBJ1-3; TRBD1 matches at 8 bases. The germline CDR1 and CDR2 sequences are SGHVS and FQNEAQ. This CDR3 region has 16 residues. V trimming: 2 bases; J trimming: 4 bases; junction bases outside the gene matches: 7. The CDR3: CASSLYRDRRGNTIYF. As DNA, the CDR3 is TGTGCCAGCAGCTTATACCGGGACAGGCGCGGAAACACCATATATTTT.

The V gene is TRBV29-1, the J gene TRBJ2-7; 10 nucleotides align to TRBD1. V shed 6 bases and J 4 bases; nucleotides not matched to a gene: 6. Germline CDR1 and CDR2: SQVTM and ANQGSEA. CDR3 length: 13 residues. The CDR3 spells CSVPGQGPYEQYF. As DNA, the CDR3 is TGCAGCGTGCCGGGACAGGGGCCTTACGAGCAGTACTTC.

This clonotype appeared a single time. The CDR3 is CASRYREAYGYTF. CDR3 bases: TGTGCCAGCAGGTACAGGGAGGCCTATGGCTACACCTTC. This chain connects TRBV6-5 to TRBJ1-2; tentatively, D is TRBD1 (6 bases). Germline V gene sequence: CDR1 MNHEY, CDR2 SVGAGI. Trimming shortened V by 6 bases and J by 4 bases, and 12 bases separated the two germline ends. The CDR3 has 13 amino acids.

V is TRBV18 and J is TRBJ1-5; D perhaps matches TRBD1 (5 bases). Germline V CDR1 and CDR2: KGHSH, LQKENI. The germline V and J ends were trimmed by 5 bases and 4 bases, with 15 bases remaining between them. The CDR3 consists of 15 residues. The CDR3 spells CASSTSGVRNQPQHF. The CDR3 coding sequence is TGTGCCAGCTCAACCTCGGGGGTTCGGAATCAGCCCCAGCATTTT.

This chain joins TRBV5-1 and TRBJ2-1; 8 positions agree with TRBD2. V shed 0 bases, J shed 1 base, and the junction held 3 bases outside the gene matches. Germline CDR1 is SGHRS and CDR2 is YFSETQ. CDR3 length: 16 amino acids. CDR3 bases: TGCGCCAGCAGCTTGGAGGTAGCGGGGTCCTACAATGAGCAGTTCTTC. Amino acid sequence: CASSLEVAGSYNEQFF.

This clonotype was recorded many times. CDR3: CASSKTSGATDTQYF. The DNA for the CDR3 is TGTGCCAGCAGCAAGACTAGCGGGGCCACAGATACGCAGTATTTT. The genes are TRBV21-1 and TRBJ2-3; TRBD2, the table's D call, lacks a check against the DNA. TRBV21-1 constitutes a pseudogene. The CDR3 loop spans 15 amino acids.

CDR3 residues: CASSSNRDRASDTQYF. Written as DNA, the CDR3 is TGCGCCAGCAGCTCCAACAGGGACAGGGCATCAGATACGCAGTATTTT. The chain recombines TRBV5-1 with TRBJ2-3; 9 positions match TRBD1. V was pared by 3 bases and J by 4 bases, with 9 bases of the junction left unmatched. Germline CDR1 SGHRS, CDR2 YFSETQ. This CDR3 is 16 amino acids long.